The 18 T cell receptor beta chains below all came from one sample that was sequenced in a study of cytomegalovirus exposure and HLA in healthy donors. Primers: 60 Vbeta forward and 13 Jbeta reverse. Sequencing used immunoSEQ multiplex PCR; TCRdb keeps in-frame clones, though not all of them. The table lists around 150,000 clones, over 70% of them singletons, with 3% to 3.5% in the top ten. The sample comprised PBMCs. These receptors were taken from a male donor in good health and CMV-seronegative.

CDR3 amino acids: CASTRAETQYF. The DNA for the CDR3 is TGTGCCAGCACCCGCGCGGAGACCCAGTACTTC. V gene TRBV6-5 combines with J gene TRBJ2-5; D uncertain. CDR1 and CDR2 (germline): MNHEY, SVGAGI. V was cut by 7 bases and J by 5 bases, with 8 bases left in between. The CDR3 extends over 11 amino acids.

V is TRBV5-1 and J is TRBJ1-2, with D possibly being TRBD1 (5 bases). The CDR3 spans 14 residues. Germline V CDR1 and CDR2: SGHRS, YFSETQ. The germline V and J ends were trimmed by 0 bases and 4 bases, with 10 bases remaining between them. CDR3 coding DNA: TGCGCCAGCAGCTTGGGCAGGGCCCTCTATGGCTACACCTTC. It codes for CASSLGRALYGYTF.

V is TRBV7-2 and J is TRBJ1-1; D may be TRBD1 (5 bases). Germline CDR1 is SGHTA and CDR2 is FQGNSA. The germline V and J ends were trimmed by 2 bases and 5 bases, with 15 bases remaining between them. The CDR3 is 15 residues long. This CDR3 reads CASSLSGGMSTEAFF. CDR3 nucleotides: TGTGCCAGCAGCTTATCTGGGGGGATGTCGACTGAAGCTTTCTTT.

The V gene is TRBV19, the J gene TRBJ2-7, with 10 bases aligning to TRBD2. Germline V gene lookup returns CDR1 LNHDA and CDR2 SQIVND (reference sequence). V shed 5 bases and J 7 bases; nucleotides not matched to a gene: 8. The CDR3 length is 14 residues. The CDR3 coding sequence is TGTGCCAGTAGTTTTCTAGCGGGAGCAGGGGAGCAGTACTTC. Its translation: CASSFLAGAGEQYF.

This clone was detected only a few times. V is TRBV7-2 and J is TRBJ2-2; TRBD2 matches 13 bases. V trimming: 5 bases; J trimming: 5 bases; junction bases outside the gene matches: 8. Germline lookup yields CDR1 SGHTA and CDR2 FQGNSA. This CDR3 is built from 17 residues. The CDR3 bases are TGTGCCAGCAGCCCGGGACTAGCGGGGTACCGTACCGGGGAGCTGTTTTTT. It codes for CASSPGLAGYRTGELFF.

Notes on this clone: At one end the junction does not follow the germline gene, possibly because of a read error. The J gene is TRBJ2-3, the V gene TRBV7-9; TRBD1 agrees at 8 bases. The CDR3 totals 16 residues. CDR1 is SEHNR and CDR2 is FQNEAQ in the germline V gene (reference sequence). This CDR3 reads CSSSLGVTGVSDTQYF. CDR3 nucleotide sequence: TGTTCCAGCAGCTTAGGAGTGACAGGGGTGTCAGATACGCAGTATTTT.

V is TRBV6-5 and J is TRBJ2-1; 9 nucleotides line up with TRBD1. Per the germline V gene, CDR1 is MNHEY and CDR2 is SVGAGI. The CDR3 sequence is 15 residues long. V lost 2 bases, J lost 3 bases, and 2 bases stayed unmatched. CDR3 DNA sequence: TGTGCCAGCAGTTACGGGGACAGGGTCTACAATGAGCAGTTCTTC. Encoded protein: CASSYGDRVYNEQFF.

This clone was counted only a few times. The gene calls are TRBV27 and TRBJ2-7; TRBD2 matches 7 bases. The ends lost 5 bases at V and 7 bases at J; junction bases unmatched: 11. Germline V gene data show CDR1 as MNHEY and CDR2 as SMNVEV (reference sequence). This CDR3 region has 14 residues. The CDR3: CASSPFGGGSEQYF. CDR3 sequence (DNA): TGTGCCAGCAGTCCATTCGGGGGAGGGTCAGAGCAGTACTTC.

The rearrangement joins TRBV28 to TRBJ1-2; 8 bases fit TRBD1. CDR3 length: 13 residues. Germline V lookup: CDR1 MDHEN, CDR2 SYDVKM. J gave up 9 bases and V 6 bases, and 9 bases lay outside the gene matches. The CDR3 region has the DNA TGTGCCAGCAGAATGGGACAGGATTCCCGCTACACCTTC. Its protein product is CASRMGQDSRYTF.

This clone showed up just a few times. The chain recombines TRBV1 with TRBJ2-3; the D call of TRBD1 is as the table states it, not checked on the DNA. TRBV1 is tagged as a pseudogene. The CDR3 runs 17 residues. CDR3 loop: CTSSQDLTRGCADTQYF. The CDR3 DNA follows: TGCACCAGCAGCCAAGATTTAACAAGGGGATGCGCAGATACGCAGTATTTT.

This chain connects TRBV5-4 to TRBJ2-2; D perhaps matches TRBD2 (6 bases). V lost 3 bases, J lost 5 bases, and 11 bases lay in between. The CDR3 extends over 14 amino acids. CDR1 is SGHNT, CDR2 YYREEE, per germline (reference sequence). The DNA of the CDR3 is TGTGCCAGCAGCTCCTTTGGGGGGACCGGGGAGCTGTTTTTT. Translating it yields CASSSFGGTGELFF.

V and J are TRBV29-1 and TRBJ2-7; 11 bases are shared with TRBD2. This CDR3 has 21 amino acids. The J segment lost 3 bases and the V segment lost 2 bases, leaving 24 bases of the junction unmatched. Germline V gives CDR1 SQVTM, CDR2 ANQGSEA. The chain's CDR3 is CSVEIMSSKAWFGTSGYEQYF. The CDR3 DNA reads TGCAGCGTTGAAATAATGTCCTCCAAGGCATGGTTCGGGACTAGCGGCTACGAGCAGTACTTC.

The sample holds one count of this clone. This rearrangement joins TRBV2 to TRBJ2-1; 8 nucleotides align to TRBD1. The junction had 18 bases not matched to a gene; V was cut back by 7 bases and J by 10 bases. This CDR3 has 16 residues. The germline gives CDR1 SNHLY, CDR2 FYNNEI. The CDR3 bases are TGTGCCAGCAAAGGATCAGGGGGCGCATATTTCGGGGAGCAGTTCTTC. Translation: CASKGSGGAYFGEQFF.

The chain employs TRBV27 and TRBJ1-5, with D tentatively TRBD1 (6 bases). Trimming cost V 5 bases and J 5 bases, with 13 bases left between them. This CDR3 has 14 amino acids. CDR1 and CDR2 from the germline V gene are MNHEY and SMNVEV (reference sequence). CDR3 DNA sequence: TGTGCCAGCAGTACGGCCTCAGGGGATCAGCCCCAGCATTTT. As protein: CASSTASGDQPQHF.

The CDR3 here is CASSSARGLVFNNSPLHF. The CDR3 nucleotides are TGTGCCAGCAGCTCAGCCAGGGGCCTGGTCTTTAATAATTCACCCCTCCACTTT. The rearrangement joins TRBV11-2 to TRBJ1-6; D is possibly TRBD1 (6 bases). CDR1 and CDR2 from the germline V gene are SGHAT and FQNNGV. Trimming cost V 4 bases and J 5 bases, with 21 bases left between them. The CDR3 contains 18 residues.

The rearrangement uses TRBV21-1 and TRBJ1-5; the table's D gene call, TRBD1, was not cross checked with the DNA. TRBV21-1 is a known pseudogene. The CDR3 is 14 amino acids. DNA of the CDR3: TGTGCCAGCATCCGGGACATGAGCCATCAGCCCCAGCATTTT. Residues: CASIRDMSHQPQHF.

This chain connects TRBV28 to TRBJ2-6, with TRBD1 matching over 9 bases. CDR3 length equals 17 residues. Germline assignment: CDR1 MDHEN and CDR2 SYDVKM. The V gene end was trimmed by 6 bases and the J gene end by 1 base; junction bases not matched to a gene: 7. The CDR3 loop reads CASRGRTGVSGANVLTF. CDR3 in DNA: TGTGCCAGCAGAGGGCGGACAGGGGTGTCTGGGGCCAACGTCCTGACTTTC.

This chain links TRBV5-1 with TRBJ2-3, with TRBD2 as a possible D gene (6 bases). This CDR3 has 15 amino acids. Germline V gene data show CDR1 as SGHRS and CDR2 as YFSETQ. Trimming removed 4 bases from V and 2 bases from J, with 14 bases in between. CDR3 in DNA: TGCGCCAGCAGCCCGGGACTCGCCGACACAGATACGCAGTATTTT. Amino acids: CASSPGLADTDTQYF.